Listed below are T cell receptor beta chains from one sample, sequenced in a study of blood T cell repertoires in COVID-19. Assay: immunoSEQ multiplex PCR; the TCRdb copy retains only in-frame clones and omits some. The data show about 94,000 clones, 80% to 90% seen once. Sample: peripheral blood. The receptors derive from a human donor with acute or convalescent COVID-19. The donor label of this sample is uncertain. The CDR3 runs from the conserved cysteine through the conserved F or W. Fields, in order: J gene, D gene, clone size, V gene, CDR3 protein, CDR3 DNA. A D gene is named only where the DNA matches it firmly. Clone size, where shown, is once, few, many, or a class for clones that have expanded.

>TRBJ1-5|.|.|TRBV9
CASSRDQPQHF
TGTGCCAGCAGTCGGGATCAGCCCCAGCATTTT
>TRBJ2-6|.|.|TRBV19
CAIASSSGANVLTF
TGTGCCATAGCAAGTTCCTCTGGGGCCAACGTCCTGACTTTC
>TRBJ2-7|TRBD2|once|TRBV7-2
CASSRRLAGSYEQYF
TGTGCCAGCAGCCGGAGGCTAGCGGGTTCCTACGAGCAGTACTTC
>TRBJ1-6|TRBD1|.|TRBV2
CATTGEGNSPLHF
TGTGCCACTACAGGGGAAGGTAATTCACCCCTCCACTTT
>TRBJ1-1|.|.|TRBV5-1
CASSLGQANTEAFF
TGCGCCAGCAGCTTGGGTCAGGCAAACACTGAAGCTTTCTTT
>TRBJ2-2|.|once|TRBV4-1
CASSPKRGTGELFF
TGCGCCAGCAGCCCCAAACGAGGCACCGGGGAGCTGTTTTTT
>TRBJ2-5|TRBD1|.|TRBV24-1
CATSGDRAQTQYF
TGTGCCACCAGTGGGGACAGGGCCCAGACCCAGTACTTC
>TRBJ2-3|TRBD1|.|TRBV7-9
CASSRSGDRLTPDTQYF
TGTGCCAGCAGCCGAAGTGGGGACAGGCTGACTCCGGATACGCAGTATTTT
>TRBJ1-2|TRBD1|few|TRBV28
CASGKTGFYGYTF
TGTGCCAGCGGAAAGACAGGGTTCTATGGCTACACCTTC
>TRBJ2-5|.|.|TRBV28
CASSLQGNRETQYF
TGTGCCAGCAGTTTGCAGGGGAATCGAGAGACCCAGTACTTC
>TRBJ1-4|.|.|TRBV11-2
CASSPALSGWREKLFF
TGTGCCAGCAGCCCGGCCCTATCAGGTTGGAGGGAAAAACTGTTTTTT
>TRBJ1-1|.|.|TRBV7-8
CASSLMPGENTEAFF
TGTGCCAGCAGCCTTATGCCAGGGGAGAACACTGAAGCTTTCTTT
>TRBJ2-6|.|few|TRBV19
CASSMGGTGGANVLTF
TGTGCCAGTAGTATGGGAGGAACGGGAGGGGCCAACGTCCTGACTTTC
>TRBJ1-5|TRBD1|few|TRBV6-5
CASRGQGEGQPQHF
TGTGCCAGCAGGGGACAGGGGGAGGGTCAGCCCCAGCATTTT
>TRBJ2-2|TRBD1|.|TRBV5-5
CASSLGRTGHAGELFF
TGTGCCAGCAGCTTGGGGCGGACAGGGCATGCCGGGGAGCTGTTTTTT
>TRBJ1-5|.|.|TRBV6-5
CASRSYSNQPQHF
TGTGCCAGCAGGTCTTATAGCAATCAGCCCCAGCATTTT
>TRBJ2-1|TRBD2|.|TRBV9
CASSVGTGTSGIQFF
TGTGCCAGCAGCGTAGGGACCGGGACTAGCGGAATTCAGTTCTTC
>TRBJ1-1|.|.|TRBV5-6
CASRGRGAEETEAFF
TGTGCCAGCAGGGGGAGAGGAGCGGAGGAGACTGAAGCTTTCTTT
>TRBJ1-1|.|few|TRBV5-1
CASSFETGKGEAFF
TGCGCCAGCAGCTTCGAAACAGGGAAAGGTGAAGCTTTCTTT
>TRBJ2-7|TRBD2|.|TRBV5-1
CASSVGGGGSSYEQYF
TGCGCCAGCAGCGTTGGGGGCGGGGGGAGCTCCTACGAGCAGTACTTC
>TRBJ2-5|TRBD2|.|TRBV15
CATSGRGGSETQYF
TGTGCCACCTCAGGGCGGGGGGGCTCAGAGACCCAGTACTTC
>TRBJ2-3|.|.|TRBV3-1/TRBV3-2
CASSQLTGTLRTDTQYF
TGTGCCAGCAGCCAACTTACTGGGACACTCCGCACAGATACGCAGTATTTT
>TRBJ2-5|TRBD1|.|TRBV25-1
CASKPLGQGRETQYF
TGTGCCAGCAAACCCCTGGGACAGGGAAGGGAGACCCAGTACTTC
>TRBJ2-2|TRBD2|.|TRBV29-1
CSVWGGTGELFF
TGCAGCGTCTGGGGGGGGACCGGGGAGCTGTTTTTT
>TRBJ2-5|.|.|TRBV6-5
CASSRDSAQYF
TGTGCCAGCAGCCGTGACAGCGCCCAGTACTTC
>TRBJ2-4|TRBD1|.|TRBV5-1
CASSPDRAPSIQYF
TGCGCCAGCAGCCCGGACAGGGCCCCAAGCATTCAGTACTTC
>TRBJ1-2|.|.|TRBV5-8
CASSLNRIYGYTF
TGTGCCAGCAGCTTGAACAGGATCTATGGCTACACCTTC
>TRBJ2-7|TRBD2|.|TRBV27
CASSPGTSGYEQYF
TGTGCCAGCAGCCCCGGGACTAGCGGCTACGAGCAGTACTTC
>TRBJ1-1|.|.|TRBV25-1
CASSSPRGYRIEAFF
TGTGCCAGCAGCTCCCCCAGGGGATATCGGATTGAAGCTTTCTTT
>TRBJ2-3|TRBD1|once|TRBV5-1
CASSPSGQGVVQYF
TGCGCCAGCAGCCCAAGCGGACAGGGGGTTGTGCAGTATTTT
>TRBJ1-4|TRBD1|.|TRBV7-9
CASSLGDRKKLFF
TGTGCCAGCAGCTTAGGGGACAGGAAAAAACTGTTTTTT
>TRBJ1-1|.|.|TRBV6-5
CASISGVGMNTEAFF
TGTGCCAGCATTAGCGGGGTAGGGATGAACACTGAAGCTTTCTTT
>TRBJ1-1|.|.|TRBV3-1/TRBV3-2
CASSQGLDRRTKAFF
TGTGCCAGCAGCCAAGGTTTAGACAGGCGTACCAAAGCTTTCTTT
>TRBJ1-6|TRBD1|.|TRBV29-1
CSAGGTGDSPLHF
TGCAGCGCCGGAGGGACAGGGGATTCACCCCTCCACTTT
>TRBJ2-3|.|.|TRBV19
CASSIFRTPPDTQYF
TGTGCCAGTAGTATCTTCCGGACACCCCCAGATACGCAGTATTTT
>TRBJ2-2|.|few|TRBV12-3/TRBV12-4
CASSLGQFALFF
TGTGCCAGCAGTTTGGGGCAGTTTGCGCTGTTTTTT